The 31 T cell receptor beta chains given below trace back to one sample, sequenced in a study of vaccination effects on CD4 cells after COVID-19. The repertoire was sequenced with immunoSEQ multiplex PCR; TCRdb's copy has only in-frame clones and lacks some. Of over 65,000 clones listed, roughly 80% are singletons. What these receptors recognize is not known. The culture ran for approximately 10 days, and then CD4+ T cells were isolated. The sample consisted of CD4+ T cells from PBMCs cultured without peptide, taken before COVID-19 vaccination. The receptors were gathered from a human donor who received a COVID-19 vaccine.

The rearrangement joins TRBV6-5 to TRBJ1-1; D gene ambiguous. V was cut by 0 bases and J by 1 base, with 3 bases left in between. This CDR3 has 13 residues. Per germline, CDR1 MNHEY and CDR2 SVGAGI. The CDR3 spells CASSYSENTEAFF. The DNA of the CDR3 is TGTGCCAGCAGTTACTCGGAGAACACTGAAGCTTTCTTT.

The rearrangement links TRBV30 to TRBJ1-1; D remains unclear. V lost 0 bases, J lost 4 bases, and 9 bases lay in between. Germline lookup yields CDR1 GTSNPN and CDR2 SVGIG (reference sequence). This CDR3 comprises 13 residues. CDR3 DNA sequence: TGTGCCTGGAGTGTACATGGAGGCACTGAAGCTTTCTTT. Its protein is CAWSVHGGTEAFF.

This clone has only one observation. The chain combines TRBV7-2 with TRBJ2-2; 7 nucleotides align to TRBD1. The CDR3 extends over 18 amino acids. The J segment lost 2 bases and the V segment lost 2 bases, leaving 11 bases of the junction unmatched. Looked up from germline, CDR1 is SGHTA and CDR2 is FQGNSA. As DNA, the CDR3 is TGTGCCAGCAGCTTAAGAATATTATACAGGGGTAACACCGGGGAGCTGTTTTTT. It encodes CASSLRILYRGNTGELFF. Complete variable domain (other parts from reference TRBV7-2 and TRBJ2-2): GAGVSQSPSNKVTEKGKDVELRCDPISGHTALYWYRQSLGQGLEFLIYFQGNSAPDKSGLPSDRFSAERTGGSVSTLTIQRTQQEDSAVYLCASSLRILYRGNTGELFFGEGSRLTVL.

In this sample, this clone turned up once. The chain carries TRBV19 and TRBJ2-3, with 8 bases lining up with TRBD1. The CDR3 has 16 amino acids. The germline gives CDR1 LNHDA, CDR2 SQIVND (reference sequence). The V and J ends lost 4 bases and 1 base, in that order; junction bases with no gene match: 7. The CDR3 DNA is TGTGCCAGTAGTACAGCAGGGGGCCCTGGCACAGATACGCAGTATTTT. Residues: CASSTAGGPGTDTQYF.

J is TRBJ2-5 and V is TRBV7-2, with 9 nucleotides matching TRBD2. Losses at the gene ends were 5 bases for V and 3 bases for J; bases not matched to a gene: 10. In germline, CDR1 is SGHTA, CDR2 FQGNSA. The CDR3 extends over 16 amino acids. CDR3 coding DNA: TGTGCCAGCAGCCTTCTAGAACTAGCGGGTAAAGAGACCCAGTACTTC. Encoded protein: CASSLLELAGKETQYF.

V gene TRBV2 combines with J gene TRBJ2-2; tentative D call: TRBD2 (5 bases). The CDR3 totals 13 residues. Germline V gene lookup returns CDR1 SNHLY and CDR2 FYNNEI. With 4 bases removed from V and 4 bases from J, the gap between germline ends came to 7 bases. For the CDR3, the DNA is TGTGCCAGCAGTGCAAGCGGCACCGGGGAGCTGTTTTTT. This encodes CASSASGTGELFF.

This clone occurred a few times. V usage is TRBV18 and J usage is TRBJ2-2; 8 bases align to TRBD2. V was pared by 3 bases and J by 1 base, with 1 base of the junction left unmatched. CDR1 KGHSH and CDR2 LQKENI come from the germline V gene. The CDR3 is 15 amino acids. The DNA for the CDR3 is TGTGCCAGCTCACCCCTAGCGGGGAACACCGGGGAGCTGTTTTTT. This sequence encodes CASSPLAGNTGELFF.

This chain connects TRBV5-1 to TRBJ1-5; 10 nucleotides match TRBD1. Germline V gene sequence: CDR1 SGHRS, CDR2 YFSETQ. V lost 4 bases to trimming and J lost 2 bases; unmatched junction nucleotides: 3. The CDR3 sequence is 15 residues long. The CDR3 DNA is TGCGCCAGCAGCCCCGGACAGGGGGGCAATCAGCCCCAGCATTTT. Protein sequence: CASSPGQGGNQPQHF.

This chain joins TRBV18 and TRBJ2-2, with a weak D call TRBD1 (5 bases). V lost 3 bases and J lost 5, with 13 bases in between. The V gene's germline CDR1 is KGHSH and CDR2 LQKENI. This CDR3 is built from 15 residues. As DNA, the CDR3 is TGTGCCAGCTCACCCAGGACATTAGAGACCGGGGAGCTGTTTTTT. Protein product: CASSPRTLETGELFF. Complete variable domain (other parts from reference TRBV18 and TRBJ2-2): NAGVMQNPRHLVRRRGQEARLRCSPMKGHSHVYWYRQLPEEGLKFMVYLQKENIIDESGMPKERFSAEFPKEGPSILRIQQVVRGDSAAYFCASSPRTLETGELFFGEGSRLTVL.

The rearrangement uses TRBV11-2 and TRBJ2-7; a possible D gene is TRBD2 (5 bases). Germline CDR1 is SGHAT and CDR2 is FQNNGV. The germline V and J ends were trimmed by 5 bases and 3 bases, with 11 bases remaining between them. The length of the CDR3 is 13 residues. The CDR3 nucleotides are TGTGCCAGCAGCACCGGGGTCTACTACGAGCAGTACGTC. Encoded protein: CASSTGVYYEQYV.

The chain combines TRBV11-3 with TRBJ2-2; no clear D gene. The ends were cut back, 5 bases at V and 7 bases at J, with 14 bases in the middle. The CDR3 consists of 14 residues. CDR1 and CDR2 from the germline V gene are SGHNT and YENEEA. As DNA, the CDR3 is TGTGCCAGCAGCCTCTACTTTAACGTCGGGGAGCTGTTTTTT. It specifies CASSLYFNVGELFF.

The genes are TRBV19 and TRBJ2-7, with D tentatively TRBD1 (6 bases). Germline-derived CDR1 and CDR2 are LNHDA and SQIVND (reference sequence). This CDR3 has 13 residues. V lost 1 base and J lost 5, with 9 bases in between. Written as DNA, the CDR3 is TGTGCCAGTAGTATAGGCAGGGGAAACGAGCAGTACGTC. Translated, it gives CASSIGRGNEQYV.

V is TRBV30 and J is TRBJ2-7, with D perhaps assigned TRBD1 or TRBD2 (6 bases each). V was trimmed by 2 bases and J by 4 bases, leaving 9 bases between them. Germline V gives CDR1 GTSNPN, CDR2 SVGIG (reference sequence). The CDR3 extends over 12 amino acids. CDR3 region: CAWSKGGYEQYV. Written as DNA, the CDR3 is TGTGCCTGGAGTAAGGGGGGATACGAGCAGTACGTC.

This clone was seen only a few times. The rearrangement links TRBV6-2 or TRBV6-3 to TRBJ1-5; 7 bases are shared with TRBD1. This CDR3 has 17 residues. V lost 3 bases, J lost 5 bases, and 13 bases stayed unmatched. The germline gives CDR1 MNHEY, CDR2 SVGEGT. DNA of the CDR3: TGTGCCAGCAGTTATAATAGTGACAGGGCCTGGGATCAGCCCCAGCATTTT. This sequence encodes CASSYNSDRAWDQPQHF.

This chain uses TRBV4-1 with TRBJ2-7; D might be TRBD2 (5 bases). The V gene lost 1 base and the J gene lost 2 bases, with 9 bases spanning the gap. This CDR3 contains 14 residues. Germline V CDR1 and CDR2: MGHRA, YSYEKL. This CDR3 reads CASSQGISAYEQYV. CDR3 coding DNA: TGCGCCAGCAGCCAAGGGATTAGCGCCTACGAGCAGTACGTC.

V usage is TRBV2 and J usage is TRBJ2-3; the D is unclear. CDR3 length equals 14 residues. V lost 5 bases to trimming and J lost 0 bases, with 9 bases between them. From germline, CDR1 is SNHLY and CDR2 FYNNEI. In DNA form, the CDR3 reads TGTGCCAGCAGTCCCGACTCTAGCACAGATACGCAGTATTTT. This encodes CASSPDSSTDTQYF.

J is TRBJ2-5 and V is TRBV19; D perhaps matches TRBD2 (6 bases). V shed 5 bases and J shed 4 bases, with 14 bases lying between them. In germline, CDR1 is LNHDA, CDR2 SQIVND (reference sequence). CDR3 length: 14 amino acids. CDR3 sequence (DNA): TGTGCCAGTAGTCGGGGGATCCAGGGAGAGACCCAGTACTTC. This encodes CASSRGIQGETQYF.

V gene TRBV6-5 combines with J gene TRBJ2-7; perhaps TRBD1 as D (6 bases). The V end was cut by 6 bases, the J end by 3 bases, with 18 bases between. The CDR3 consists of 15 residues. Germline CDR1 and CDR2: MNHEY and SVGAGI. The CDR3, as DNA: TGTGCCAGCAGGGTCAGGGGTATTGGGTTCTACGAGCAGTACGTC. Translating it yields CASRVRGIGFYEQYV.

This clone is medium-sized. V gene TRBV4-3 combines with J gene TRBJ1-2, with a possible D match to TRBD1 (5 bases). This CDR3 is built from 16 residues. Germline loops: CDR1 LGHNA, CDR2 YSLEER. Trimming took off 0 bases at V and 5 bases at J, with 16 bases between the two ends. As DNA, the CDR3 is TGCGCCAGCAGCCAAGATGTTAGCAGGGCTGGATATGGCTACACCTTC. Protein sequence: CASSQDVSRAGYGYTF.

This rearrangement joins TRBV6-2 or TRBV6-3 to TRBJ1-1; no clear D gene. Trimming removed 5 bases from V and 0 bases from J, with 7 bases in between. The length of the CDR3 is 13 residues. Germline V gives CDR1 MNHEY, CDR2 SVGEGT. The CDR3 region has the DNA TGTGCCAGCAGTACTCTCGTGAACACTGAAGCTTTCTTT. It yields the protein CASSTLVNTEAFF.

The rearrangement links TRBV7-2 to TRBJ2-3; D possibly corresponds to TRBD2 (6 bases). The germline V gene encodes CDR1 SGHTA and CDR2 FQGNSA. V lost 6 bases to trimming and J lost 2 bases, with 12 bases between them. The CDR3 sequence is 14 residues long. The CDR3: CASSGGALTDTQYF. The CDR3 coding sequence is TGTGCCAGCAGTGGAGGGGCCCTCACAGATACGCAGTATTTT.

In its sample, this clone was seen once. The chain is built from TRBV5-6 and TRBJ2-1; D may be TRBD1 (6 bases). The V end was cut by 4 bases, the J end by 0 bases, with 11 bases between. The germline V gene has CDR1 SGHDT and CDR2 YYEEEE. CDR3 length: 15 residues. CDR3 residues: CASSDRMSSYNEQFF. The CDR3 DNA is TGTGCCAGCAGCGACAGGATGAGCTCCTACAATGAGCAGTTCTTC.

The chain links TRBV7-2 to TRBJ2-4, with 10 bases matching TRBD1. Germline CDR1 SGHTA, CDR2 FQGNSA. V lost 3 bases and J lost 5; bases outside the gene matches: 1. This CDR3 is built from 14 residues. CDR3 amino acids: CASSFGQGENIQYF. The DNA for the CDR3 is TGTGCCAGCAGCTTCGGACAGGGGGAAAACATTCAGTACTTC. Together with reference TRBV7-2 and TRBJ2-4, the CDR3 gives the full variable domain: GAGVSQSPSNKVTEKGKDVELRCDPISGHTALYWYRQSLGQGLEFLIYFQGNSAPDKSGLPSDRFSAERTGGSVSTLTIQRTQQEDSAVYLCASSFGQGENIQYFGAGTRLSVL.

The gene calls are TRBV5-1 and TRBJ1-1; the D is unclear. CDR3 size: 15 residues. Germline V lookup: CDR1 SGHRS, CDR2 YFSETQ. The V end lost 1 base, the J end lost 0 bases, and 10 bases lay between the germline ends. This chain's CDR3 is CASSLFEGMNTEAFF. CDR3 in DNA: TGCGCCAGCAGCTTGTTCGAAGGGATGAACACTGAAGCTTTCTTT. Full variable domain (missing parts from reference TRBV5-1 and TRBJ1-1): KAGVTQTPRYLIKTRGQQVTLSCSPISGHRSVSWYQQTPGQGLQFLFEYFSETQRNKGNFPGRFSGRQFSNSRSEMNVSTLELGDSALYLCASSLFEGMNTEAFFGQGTRLTVV.

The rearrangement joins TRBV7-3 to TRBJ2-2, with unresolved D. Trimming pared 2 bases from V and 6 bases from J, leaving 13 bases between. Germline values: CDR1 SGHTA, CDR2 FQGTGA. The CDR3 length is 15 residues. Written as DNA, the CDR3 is TGTGCCAGCAGCTTAGCCCACAACGAGGCCGGGGAGCTGTTTTTT. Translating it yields CASSLAHNEAGELFF. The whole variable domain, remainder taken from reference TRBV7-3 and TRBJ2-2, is GAGVSQTPSNKVTEKGKYVELRCDPISGHTALYWYRQSLGQGPEFLIYFQGTGAADDSGLPNDRFFAVRPEGSVSTLKIQRTERGDSAVYLCASSLAHNEAGELFFGEGSRLTVL.

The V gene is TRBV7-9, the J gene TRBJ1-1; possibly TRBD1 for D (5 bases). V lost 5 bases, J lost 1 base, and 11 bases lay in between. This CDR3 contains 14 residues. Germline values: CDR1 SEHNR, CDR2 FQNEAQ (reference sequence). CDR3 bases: TGTGCCAGCAGCCTCGGGGGATCGAACACTGAAGCTTTCTTT. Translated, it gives CASSLGGSNTEAFF.

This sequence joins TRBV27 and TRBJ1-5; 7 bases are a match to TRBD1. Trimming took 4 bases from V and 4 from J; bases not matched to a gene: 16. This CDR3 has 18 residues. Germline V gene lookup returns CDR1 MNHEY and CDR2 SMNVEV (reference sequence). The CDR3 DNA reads TGTGCCAGCAGTTCCACAGGTAGGGGGCGCGGGGGGAATCAGCCCCAGCATTTT. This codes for CASSSTGRGRGGNQPQHF.

The CDR3 here is CASSLFRGGASYNEQFF. The CDR3 nucleotides are TGTGCCAGCAGCTTATTCCGGGGGGGGGCCTCCTACAATGAGCAGTTCTTC. This chain joins TRBV11-2 and TRBJ2-1; 8 bases fit TRBD2. Germline assignment: CDR1 SGHAT and CDR2 FQNNGV. V dropped 2 bases and J dropped 0; count of bases not matched to a gene: 6. The CDR3 covers 17 residues.

As DNA, the CDR3 is TGTGCCAGCAGCGTGGACAAAGACGGGGAGCTGTTTTTT. Its translation: CASSVDKDGELFF. The chain employs TRBV5-4 and TRBJ2-2; tentatively, D is TRBD1 (5 bases). Trimming shortened V by 4 bases and J by 7 bases, and 11 bases separated the two germline ends. Germline CDR1 SGHNT, CDR2 YYREEE (reference sequence). The CDR3 runs to 13 residues.

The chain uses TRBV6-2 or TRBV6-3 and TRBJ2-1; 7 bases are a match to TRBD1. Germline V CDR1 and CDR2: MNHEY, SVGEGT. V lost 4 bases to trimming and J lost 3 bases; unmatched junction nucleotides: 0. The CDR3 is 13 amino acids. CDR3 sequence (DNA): TGTGCCAGCAGTTGGGACAGCTACAATGAGCAGTTCTTC. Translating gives CASSWDSYNEQFF.

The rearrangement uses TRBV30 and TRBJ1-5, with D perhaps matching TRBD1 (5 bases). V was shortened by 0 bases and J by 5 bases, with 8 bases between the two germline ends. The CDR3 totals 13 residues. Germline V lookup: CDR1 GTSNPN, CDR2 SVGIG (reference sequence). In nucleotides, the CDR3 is TGTGCCTGGAGTGTAGGGGTCGATCAGCCCCAGCATTTT. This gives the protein CAWSVGVDQPQHF.